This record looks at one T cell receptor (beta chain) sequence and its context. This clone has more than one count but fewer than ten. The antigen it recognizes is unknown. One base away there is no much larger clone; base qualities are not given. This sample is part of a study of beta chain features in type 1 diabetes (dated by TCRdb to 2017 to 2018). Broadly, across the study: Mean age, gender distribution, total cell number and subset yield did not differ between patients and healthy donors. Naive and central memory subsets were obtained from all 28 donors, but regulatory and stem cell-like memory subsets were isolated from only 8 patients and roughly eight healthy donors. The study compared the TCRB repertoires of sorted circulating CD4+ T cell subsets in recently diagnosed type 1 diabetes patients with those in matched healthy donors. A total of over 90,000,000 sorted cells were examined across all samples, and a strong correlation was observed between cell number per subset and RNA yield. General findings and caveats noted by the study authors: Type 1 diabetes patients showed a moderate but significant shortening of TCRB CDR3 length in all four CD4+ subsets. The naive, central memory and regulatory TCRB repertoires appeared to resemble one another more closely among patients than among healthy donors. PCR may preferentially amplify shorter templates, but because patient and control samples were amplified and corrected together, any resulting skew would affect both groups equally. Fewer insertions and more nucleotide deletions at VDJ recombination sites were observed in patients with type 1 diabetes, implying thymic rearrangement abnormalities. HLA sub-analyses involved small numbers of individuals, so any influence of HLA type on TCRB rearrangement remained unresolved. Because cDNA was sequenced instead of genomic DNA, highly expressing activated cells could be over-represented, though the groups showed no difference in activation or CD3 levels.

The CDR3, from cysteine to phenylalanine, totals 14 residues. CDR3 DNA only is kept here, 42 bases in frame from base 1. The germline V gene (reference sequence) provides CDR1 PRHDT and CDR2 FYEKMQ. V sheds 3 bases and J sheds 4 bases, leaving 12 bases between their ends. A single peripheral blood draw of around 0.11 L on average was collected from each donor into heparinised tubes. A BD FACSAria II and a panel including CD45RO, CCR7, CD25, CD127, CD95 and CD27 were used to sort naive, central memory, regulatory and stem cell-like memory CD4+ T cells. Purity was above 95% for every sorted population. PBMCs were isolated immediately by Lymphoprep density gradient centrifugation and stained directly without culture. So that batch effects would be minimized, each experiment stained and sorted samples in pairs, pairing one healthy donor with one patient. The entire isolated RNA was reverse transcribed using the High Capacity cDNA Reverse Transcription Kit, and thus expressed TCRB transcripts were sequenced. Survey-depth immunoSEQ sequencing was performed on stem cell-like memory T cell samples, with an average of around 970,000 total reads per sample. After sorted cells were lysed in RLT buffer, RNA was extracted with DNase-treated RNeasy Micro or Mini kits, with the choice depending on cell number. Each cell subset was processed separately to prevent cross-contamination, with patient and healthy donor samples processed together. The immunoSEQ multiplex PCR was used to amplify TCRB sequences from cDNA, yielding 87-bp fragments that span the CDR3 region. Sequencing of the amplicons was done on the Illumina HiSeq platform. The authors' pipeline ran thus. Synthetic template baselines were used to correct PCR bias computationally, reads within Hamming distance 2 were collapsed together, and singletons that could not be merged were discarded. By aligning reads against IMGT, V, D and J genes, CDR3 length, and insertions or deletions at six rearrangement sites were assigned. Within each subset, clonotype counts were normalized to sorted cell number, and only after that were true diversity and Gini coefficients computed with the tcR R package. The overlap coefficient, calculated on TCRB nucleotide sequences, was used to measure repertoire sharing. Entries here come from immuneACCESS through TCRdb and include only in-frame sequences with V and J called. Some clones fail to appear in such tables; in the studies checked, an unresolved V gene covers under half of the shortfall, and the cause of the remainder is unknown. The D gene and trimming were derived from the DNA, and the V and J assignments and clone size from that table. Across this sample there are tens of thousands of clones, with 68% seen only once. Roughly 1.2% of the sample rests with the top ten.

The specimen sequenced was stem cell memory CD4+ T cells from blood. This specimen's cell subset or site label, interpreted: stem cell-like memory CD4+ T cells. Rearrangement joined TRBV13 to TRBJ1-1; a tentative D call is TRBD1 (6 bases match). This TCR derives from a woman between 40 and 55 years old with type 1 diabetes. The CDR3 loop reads CASSLTRGTTEAFF. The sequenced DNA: TGTGCCAGCAGCTTGACCAGGGGAACCACTGAAGCTTTCTTT.